Below are 11 T cell receptor beta chains sequenced from a single sample in a study of blood T cell repertoires in COVID-19. Data came from immunoSEQ multiplex PCR; TCRdb stores just in-frame clones and leaves some out. The data hold about 170,000 clones, with 84% observed a single time. The material sequenced was peripheral blood. These receptors all stem from a middle-aged man who had recovered from COVID-19.

This clone was counted once. The chain joins TRBV6-5 to TRBJ2-7; D is undetermined. The CDR3 sequence is 13 residues long. Between the trimmed V and J ends, which lost 0 bases and 5 bases, there was a span of 8 bases. Germline values: CDR1 MNHEY, CDR2 SVGAGI. CDR3 bases: TGTGCCAGCAGTTACTCGAGTACTCACGAGCAGTACTTC. Amino acid sequence: CASSYSSTHEQYF.

This rearrangement joins TRBV4-3 to TRBJ2-2, with a weak D call TRBD1 (7 bases). Per germline, CDR1 LGHNA and CDR2 YSLEER. CDR3 length: 16 residues. Trimming removed 0 bases at V and 13 bases at J, with 21 bases between. CDR3 region: CASSQDGQGGSVVLFF. The CDR3 DNA reads as TGCGCCAGCAGCCAAGATGGCCAGGGGGGTTCCGTGGTGCTGTTTTTT.

This clone was observed a single time. The chain couples TRBV7-9 to TRBJ2-1, with D possibly matching TRBD1 (6 bases). This CDR3 contains 12 residues. The V and J ends lost 5 bases and 6 bases respectively, with 8 bases between them. Germline assignment: CDR1 SEHNR and CDR2 FQNEAQ (reference sequence). The CDR3 is CASSPDSNEQFF. The DNA for the CDR3 is TGTGCCAGCAGCCCGGACAGCAATGAGCAGTTCTTC.

Worth noting for this clone: One end of the junction does not line up with germline, which may come from a read error. This sequence joins TRBV7-2 and TRBJ1-6; 9 positions match TRBD1. In germline, CDR1 is SGHTA, CDR2 FQGNSA. The CDR3 is 17 amino acids. This CDR3 is CASSFTQGASYSSPLHF. The CDR3 coding sequence is TGTGCCAGCAGCTTCACACAGGGGGCTTCCTATAGTTCACCCCTCCACTTT.

The rearrangement links TRBV10-3 to TRBJ2-5, with D perhaps matching TRBD2 (6 bases). Germline CDR1 reads ENHRY; CDR2 reads SYGVKD. V was pared by 6 bases and J by 3 bases, with 14 bases between. This CDR3 comprises 14 residues. The CDR3: CAIRGRRGEETQYF. As DNA, the CDR3 is TGTGCCATCAGGGGACGGAGGGGAGAAGAGACCCAGTACTTC.

The V and J genes are TRBV19 and TRBJ1-2; 11 bases are shared with TRBD1. This CDR3 has 17 residues. CDR1 and CDR2 from the germline V gene are LNHDA and SQIVND (reference sequence). The trim removed 1 base at V and 7 bases at J, leaving 11 bases unmatched. The CDR3 region has the DNA TGTGCCAGTAGTATAGGGACAGGGGGCCTCGGTGTATCTGGCTACACCTTC. Amino acids: CASSIGTGGLGVSGYTF.

The rearrangement uses TRBV6-6 and TRBJ1-4; 8 bases line up with TRBD1. The CDR3 has 16 residues. The V gene's germline CDR1 is MNHNY and CDR2 SVGAGI (reference sequence). The ends lost 2 bases at V and 4 bases at J; junction bases unmatched: 6. CDR3 nucleotide sequence: TGTGCCAGCAGTTACGGGAGGGACAGGTTTAATGAAAAACTGTTTTTT. Residues: CASSYGRDRFNEKLFF.

The chain couples TRBV27 to TRBJ1-2; D unresolved. The CDR3 runs 14 residues. V was pared by 0 bases and J by 4 bases, with 9 bases between. Germline loops: CDR1 MNHEY, CDR2 SMNVEV (reference sequence). The CDR3, as DNA: TGTGCCAGCAGTTTATCCGCAGGAGGCTATGGCTACACCTTC. Translated: CASSLSAGGYGYTF.

This clone was detected only a few times. The genes are TRBV6-6 and TRBJ1-1, with 12 bases that match TRBD1. This CDR3 is built from 16 residues. The V and J ends lost 6 bases and 3 bases, in that order; junction bases with no gene match: 8. From germline, CDR1 is MNHNY and CDR2 SVGAGI (reference sequence). For the CDR3, the DNA is TGTGCCAGCAGCGGGGACAGGGGGCATTATGACACTGAAGCTTTCTTT. It codes for CASSGDRGHYDTEAFF.

This sequence joins TRBV4-2 and TRBJ2-3; D is undetermined. V was clipped by 1 base and J by 5 bases, with 7 bases between them. Germline V lookup: CDR1 LGHNA, CDR2 YNFKEQ. The CDR3 is 13 residues long. The CDR3 loop is CASSQGVIDTQYF. The CDR3 coding sequence is TGTGCCAGCAGCCAAGGCGTCATAGATACGCAGTATTTT.

For this clone: The sample carries other DNA sequences with the same CDR3. The rearrangement links TRBV7-2 to TRBJ2-5, with D possibly being TRBD1 (5 bases). CDR3 size: 13 residues. Germline V CDR1 and CDR2: SGHTA, FQGNSA. The V gene lost 5 bases and the J gene lost 5 bases, with 12 bases spanning the gap. CDR3 amino acids: CASSPQGRETQYF. The CDR3, as DNA: TGTGCCAGCAGCCCCCAGGGCCGGGAGACCCAGTACTTC. Full variable domain (rest looked up from reference TRBV7-2 and TRBJ2-5): GAGVSQSPSNKVTEKGKDVELRCDPISGHTALYWYRQSLGQGLEFLIYFQGNSAPDKSGLPSDRFSAERTGGSVSTLTIQRTQQEDSAVYLCASSPQGRETQYFGPGTRLLVL.